This entry lists 10 T cell receptor beta chains sequenced from one sample in a study of cytomegalovirus exposure and HLA in healthy donors. Measured with immunoSEQ multiplex PCR; TCRdb has only the in-frame clones, and not every one. The sample has some 150,000 clones, approximately 86% seen once. The sequenced sample consisted of PBMCs. These receptors were obtained from a man between 18 and 35 years old in good health and CMV-seropositive.

The chain is built from TRBV4-3 and TRBJ2-2; TRBD1 might be the D (6 bases). V lost 4 bases, J lost 6 bases, and 18 bases lay in between. From germline, CDR1 is LGHNA and CDR2 YSLEER. The CDR3 is 16 amino acids. The CDR3 sequence: CASSPWGRGISGELFF. Written as DNA, the CDR3 is TGCGCCAGCAGCCCTTGGGGAAGGGGGATTTCCGGGGAGCTGTTTTTT.

This chain connects TRBV27 to TRBJ1-2; no reliable D call. Per germline, CDR1 MNHEY and CDR2 SMNVEV (reference sequence). Trimming cost V 4 bases and J 5 bases, with 14 bases left between them. The length of the CDR3 is 14 residues. CDR3: CASSSGSTRYGYTF. As DNA, the CDR3 is TGTGCCAGCAGTTCGGGGTCCACCCGGTATGGCTACACCTTC.

The chain combines TRBV5-6 with TRBJ1-4; D remains ambiguous. The V end lost 2 bases, the J end lost 2 bases, and 16 bases lay between the germline ends. This CDR3 is 17 amino acids long. Germline CDR1 reads SGHDT; CDR2 reads YYEEEE. The DNA of the CDR3 is TGTGCCAGCAGCTTCGGGGTATTGGAGGGTACTAATGAAAAACTGTTTTTT. It is translated as CASSFGVLEGTNEKLFF.

The chain has TRBV2 and TRBJ1-5; 7 nucleotides line up with TRBD1. CDR1 is SNHLY and CDR2 is FYNNEI in the germline V gene. The CDR3 is made up of 14 amino acids. V lost 4 bases to trimming and J lost 5 bases; unmatched junction nucleotides: 5. CDR3 coding DNA: TGTGCCAGCAGTGCTTACGACAGGGATCAGCCCCAGCATTTT. Translating gives CASSAYDRDQPQHF. Complete variable domain (other parts from reference TRBV2 and TRBJ1-5): EPEVTQTPSHQVTQMGQEVILRCVPISNHLYFYWYRQILGQKVEFLVSFYNNEISEKSEIFDDQFSVERPDGSNFTLKIRSTKLEDSAMYFCASSAYDRDQPQHFGDGTRLSIL.

This clone has more than one count but fewer than ten. The rearrangement links TRBV5-1 to TRBJ1-2, with TRBD1 identical over 7 bases. CDR3 length: 12 residues. CDR1 SGHRS and CDR2 YFSETQ come from the germline V gene. V trimming: 0 bases; J trimming: 7 bases; junction bases outside the gene matches: 0. CDR3 sequence (DNA): TGCGCCAGCAGCTTGGACAGGGGTGGCTACACCTTC. Translated, it gives CASSLDRGGYTF.

This clone has a single count. The chain has TRBV4-1 and TRBJ1-6; D perhaps matches TRBD1 (6 bases). CDR3 size: 17 residues. Germline V gives CDR1 MGHRA, CDR2 YSYEKL. Deletions cut 5 bases from V and 7 bases from J, with 21 bases between. This CDR3 is CASSASGIQGLNSPLHF. CDR3 DNA sequence: TGCGCCAGCAGCGCCAGCGGAATACAGGGTCTAAATTCACCCCTCCACTTT.

This chain joins TRBV6-5 and TRBJ1-1; 8 nucleotides agree with TRBD1. The V gene's germline CDR1 is MNHEY and CDR2 SVGAGI. The J segment lost 1 base and the V segment lost 5 bases, leaving 6 bases of the junction unmatched. CDR3 size: 15 residues. The CDR3 loop is CASSKPGTGNTEAFF. CDR3 in DNA: TGTGCCAGCAGTAAACCCGGGACAGGGAACACTGAAGCTTTCTTT.

V gene TRBV29-1 combines with J gene TRBJ1-2, with TRBD1 matching 7 bases. CDR3 length: 13 residues. Losses at the gene ends were 7 bases for V and 2 bases for J; bases not matched to a gene: 7. Germline assignment: CDR1 SQVTM and CDR2 ANQGSEA. CDR3 in DNA: TGCAGCGCATCGCAGGGGGGAAACTATGGCTACACCTTC. Its translation is CSASQGGNYGYTF.

V and J are TRBV11-3 and TRBJ2-3; 7 nucleotides match TRBD2. Germline V gives CDR1 SGHNT, CDR2 YENEEA. With 2 bases clipped from V and 5 bases from J, the junction kept 1 base outside the gene matches. The CDR3 runs 13 residues. CDR3 DNA: TGTGCCAGCAGCTTATCTAGCGGAGATACGCAGTATTTT. Translation gives CASSLSSGDTQYF.

The chain couples TRBV9 to TRBJ2-1; the D is unclear. CDR3 length equals 15 residues. Per germline, CDR1 SGDLS and CDR2 YYNGEE. Trimming cost V 4 bases and J 0 bases, with 11 bases left between them. In nucleotides, the CDR3 is TGTGCCAGCAGCACCCTCCCAGGCTCCTACAATGAGCAGTTCTTC. Encoded protein: CASSTLPGSYNEQFF.